This entry is about one TCR beta chain. The table came from immunoSEQ multiplex PCR; TCRdb's copy has only in-frame clones and leaves some out. This sample yields under 200,000 clones, of which 85% to 95% are seen a single time; 3.9% belongs to the top ten. The sample belongs to a study of T cell responses to AZD1222 COVID-19 vaccine. At the level of the study: Analyses pooled second doses at about 4 or about 12 weeks.

CDR3 size: 19 residues. Trimming shortened V by 4 bases and J by 1 base, and 25 bases separated the two germline ends. Germline-derived CDR1 and CDR2 are MNHNS and SASEGT. The receptor was derived from an adult in good health. The chain couples TRBV6-1 to TRBJ1-1, with D perhaps matching TRBD1 (6 bases). The input for sequencing was peripheral blood, taken on day 0 of AZD1222 vaccination. CDR3 in DNA: TGTGCCAGCAGTGGAGGGGCTTCCGGGACAAGGGAGAGGAACACTGAAGCTTTCTTT. This gives the protein CASSGGASGTRERNTEAFF.